This T cell receptor (beta chain) was profiled in a study of blood T cell repertoires in COVID-19. Study-level information: Donors in the United States, Italy and Spain gave samples during acute or convalescent COVID-19. In each case, the material was cDNA or gDNA derived from T cells, B-cell-depleted T cells, or PBMCs.

Germline V lookup: CDR1 SGHDN, CDR2 FVKESK. After removal of 0 bases from V and 1 base from J, the junction contained 2 bases not matched to a gene. The CDR3 is made up of 15 amino acids. Original processing notes: Amplification of reference gene primers was used by the study to estimate nucleated cell counts. Data came from immunoSEQ multiplex PCR; TCRdb stores just in-frame clones and leaves some out. That table supplies the V and J calls and clone size; D and trimming were determined from the DNA. This table holds roughly 92,000 clones, about nine tenths found once. The sample consisted of peripheral blood. This clonotype was obtained from a man in his fifties with acute or convalescent COVID-19. The J gene is TRBJ2-5, the V gene TRBV14; 7 positions match TRBD1. CDR3 amino acids: CASSQEDRRQETQYF. The CDR3 DNA reads as TGTGCCAGCAGCCAAGAGGACAGGCGCCAAGAGACCCAGTACTTC.